There are many counts of the clone carrying this TCR beta chain. The CDR3 consists of 14 residues. Trimming removed 3 bases from V and 3 bases from J, with 12 bases in between. These data are taken from a study of early T cells in non-severe SARS-CoV-2 infection. cDNA molecules, individually, were tagged with unique molecular identifiers. TCRdb processed the 5' RACE reads anew with MiXCR; each CDR3 protein has one entry. The data show under 70,000 distinct CDR3 sequences, 11% seen once. This chain joins TRBV12-3 or TRBV12-4 and TRBJ2-7; D is perhaps TRBD1 (5 bases). The sample comprised whole blood. The receptor's source is an adult who was a healthcare worker with PCR-confirmed SARS-CoV-2 infection or an uninfected control (not recorded which). Here the CDR3 DNA reads TGTGCCAGCAGTTTGTCGTTAAGGGGCTACGAGCAGTACTTC. Amino acids: CASSLSLRGYEQYF.